A selection of T cell receptor beta chains follows, all from one sample in a study of blood T cell repertoires in COVID-19. Using immunoSEQ multiplex PCR, the repertoire was profiled, and TCRdb retains in-frame clones only, with some absent. The sample records more than 200,000 clones, more than 65% being singletons. Sequenced: peripheral blood. These receptors were obtained from a woman at least 80 years old with acute or convalescent COVID-19. Each CDR3 is given with its conserved first and last residue. A D gene is named only where the DNA matches it firmly. Not all rows give a size; the values are once, few, many and, for expanded clones, a class.

CATSRDRSLSGDEQFF,TGTGCCACCAGCAGAGATCGGTCACTATCGGGGGATGAGCAGTTCTTC,TRBV15,NA,TRBJ2-1,NA
CAISEQLAFGLTDTQYF,TGTGCCATCAGTGAACAACTAGCGTTCGGACTCACAGATACGCAGTATTTT,TRBV10-3,TRBD2,TRBJ2-3,NA
CAAPSLGGYEQYF,TGTGCCGCCCCCTCGCTAGGGGGCTACGAGCAGTACTTC,TRBV30,NA,TRBJ2-7,few
CASSYFGLSPGELFF,TGTGCCAGCAGTTACTTCGGACTTTCTCCCGGGGAGCTGTTTTTT,TRBV6-5,NA,TRBJ2-2,NA
CASSLSGGGPGTQYF,TGTGCCAGCAGCCTCTCTGGCGGGGGCCCCGGTACGCAGTATTTT,TRBV11-3,NA,TRBJ2-3,NA
CSAKLTGTTGGELFF,TGCAGCGCGAAACTTACAGGGACCACAGGCGGGGAGCTGTTTTTT,TRBV29-1,NA,TRBJ2-2,NA
CASSGLAGQETQYF,TGTGCCAGCAGCGGACTAGCGGGACAGGAGACCCAGTACTTC,TRBV9,TRBD2,TRBJ2-5,NA
CASSFNSITYEQYF,TGCGCCAGCAGCTTTAATAGCATAACCTACGAGCAGTACTTC,TRBV5-1,NA,TRBJ2-7,NA
CASSPLAGTDLSNEQFF,TGTGCCAGCTCACCACTAGCGGGAACGGATTTGAGCAATGAGCAGTTCTTC,TRBV18,TRBD2,TRBJ2-1,NA
CASSLNGLGLNQPQHF,TGTGCCAGCAGCTTAAATGGACTAGGCCTCAATCAGCCCCAGCATTTT,TRBV7-2,NA,TRBJ1-5,NA
CASSSDWPWQFF,TGTGCCAGCAGCTCGGACTGGCCGTGGCAGTTCTTC,TRBV7-2,NA,TRBJ2-1,NA
CASSLYRTGSYEQYF,TGTGCCAGCAGCTTGTATCGGACAGGGTCCTACGAGCAGTACTTC,TRBV5-6,TRBD1,TRBJ2-7,NA
CASSWKGGIEAFF,TGTGCCAGCAGCTGGAAAGGGGGCATTGAAGCTTTCTTT,TRBV7-2,TRBD1,TRBJ1-1,NA
CASSLTTVGTEAFF,TGTGCCAGCAGCTTGACGACAGTGGGCACTGAAGCTTTCTTT,TRBV7-2,NA,TRBJ1-1,NA
CASSLGAGSGTGELFF,TGCGCCAGCAGCTTGGGAGCGGGGTCAGGCACCGGGGAGCTGTTTTTT,TRBV5-1,TRBD2,TRBJ2-2,NA
CASRRRLATNTGELFF,TGTGCCAGCAGACGTCGACTAGCGACGAACACCGGGGAGCTGTTTTTT,TRBV2,TRBD2,TRBJ2-2,NA
CASSLEGGTYEQYF,TGTGCCAGCAGCTTAGAGGGAGGGACCTACGAGCAGTACTTC,TRBV7-9,TRBD2,TRBJ2-7,NA
CASSFLGTGPIAFF,TGTGCCAGCAGCTTTCTTGGGACAGGACCCATAGCTTTCTTT,TRBV7-2,TRBD1,TRBJ1-1,NA
CASSAGLAGGLSYEQYF,TGCGCCAGCAGCGCCGGTCTAGCGGGAGGGCTCTCCTACGAGCAGTACTTC,TRBV10-2,TRBD2,TRBJ2-7,NA
CASSLSRGSPLHF,TGTGCCAGCAGCTTGAGCAGGGGCTCACCCCTCCACTTT,TRBV7-9,NA,TRBJ1-6,few
CAWSTGLAIETQYF,TGTGCCTGGAGTACCGGACTAGCGATAGAGACCCAGTACTTC,TRBV30,TRBD2,TRBJ2-5,NA
CASSEGLAGGREQYF,TGCGCCAGCAGTGAGGGACTAGCGGGAGGTCGGGAGCAGTACTTC,TRBV10-1,TRBD2,TRBJ2-7,NA
CASSLASRTGQHNEQFF,TGCGCCAGCAGCTTGGCCTCAAGGACAGGGCAACACAATGAGCAGTTCTTC,TRBV5-1,TRBD1,TRBJ2-1,few
CASSPNLAGGNNEQFF,TGTGCCAGCAGCCCAAATCTAGCGGGAGGGAACAATGAGCAGTTCTTC,TRBV7-3,TRBD2,TRBJ2-1,NA
CASRGGQAYTEAFF,TGCGCCAGCAGGGGGGGACAGGCGTACACTGAAGCTTTCTTT,TRBV5-1,TRBD1,TRBJ1-1,few
CASSSGGYTGELFF,TGTGCCAGTTCCTCAGGGGGATACACCGGGGAGCTGTTTTTT,TRBV25-1,TRBD1,TRBJ2-2,NA
CASSPYGKTTYEQYF,TGTGCCAGCAGTCCTTACGGGAAGACAACCTACGAGCAGTACTTC,TRBV27,NA,TRBJ2-7,NA
CSVGQAKNIQYF,TGCAGCGTTGGGCAAGCCAAAAACATTCAGTACTTC,TRBV29-1,NA,TRBJ2-4,NA
CASGHLNTEAFF,TGTGCCAGCGGGCACTTGAACACTGAAGCTTTCTTT,TRBV3-1/TRBV3-2,NA,TRBJ1-1,NA
CASSREYNEQFF,TGTGCCAGCAGTCGCGAATACAATGAGCAGTTCTTC,TRBV28,NA,TRBJ2-1,NA
CASSPSYEQYF,TGTGCCAGCAGTCCTAGCTACGAGCAGTACTTC,TRBV11-2,NA,TRBJ2-7,NA
CASSFGQGNTGELFF,TGTGCCAGTAGTTTTGGACAGGGGAACACCGGGGAGCTGTTTTTT,TRBV19,TRBD1,TRBJ2-2,NA
CASSLWQEASPLHF,TGTGCCAGCAGTTTGTGGCAGGAGGCATCACCCCTCCACTTT,TRBV6-5,NA,TRBJ1-6,few
CASSFLPSGMSTDTQYF,TGTGCCAGCAGTTTCCTTCCTAGCGGGATGTCCACAGATACGCAGTATTTT,TRBV28,TRBD2,TRBJ2-3,NA
CASSLNPGNSPLHF,TGCGCCAGCAGCTTGAACCCCGGTAATTCACCCCTCCACTTT,TRBV5-1,NA,TRBJ1-6,few
CASSQDTGRYYGYTF,TGTGCCAGCAGCCAAGATACAGGGAGATACTATGGCTACACCTTC,TRBV3-1/TRBV3-2,NA,TRBJ1-2,NA
CAWSKQKPTDTQYF,TGTGCCTGGAGTAAACAGAAGCCCACAGATACGCAGTATTTT,TRBV30,NA,TRBJ2-3,NA
CSASFGQGVGNEQFF,TGCAGTGCTAGTTTTGGACAGGGGGTTGGAAATGAGCAGTTCTTC,TRBV20-1,TRBD1,TRBJ2-1,NA
CASRKLGGRNENTIYF,TGTGCCAGCAGAAAACTCGGGGGAAGGAATGAAAACACCATATATTTT,TRBV6-6,NA,TRBJ1-3,NA
CASSLSRGVYQPQHF,TGCGCCAGCAGCCTTTCCAGGGGGGTATATCAGCCCCAGCATTTT,TRBV4-1,TRBD1,TRBJ1-5,few
CASSVVLAGGEQFF,TGTGCCAGCAGCGTAGTACTAGCGGGCGGTGAGCAGTTCTTC,TRBV9,TRBD2,TRBJ2-1,NA
CASSLLLAGAEQYF,TGCGCCAGCAGCTTGTTGTTAGCGGGAGCCGAGCAGTACTTC,TRBV5-1,TRBD2,TRBJ2-7,NA
CASSYIDRAFYGYTF,TGTGCCAGCAGTTACATAGACAGGGCCTTCTATGGCTACACCTTC,TRBV6-2/TRBV6-3,TRBD1,TRBJ1-2,NA
CASSDPGNEQFF,TGTGCCAGCAGTGACCCGGGCAATGAGCAGTTCTTC,TRBV6-1,NA,TRBJ2-1,few
CASSLAGERGETQYF,TGTGCCAGCAGCCTAGCGGGAGAACGTGGAGAGACCCAGTACTTC,TRBV3-1/TRBV3-2,TRBD2,TRBJ2-5,NA
CASGQGAREQYF,TGTGCCAGCGGACAGGGGGCACGCGAGCAGTACTTC,TRBV12-3/TRBV12-4,TRBD1,TRBJ2-7,NA
CASSLVQGAFSGANVLTF,TGTGCCAGCAGCTTAGTTCAGGGGGCCTTCTCTGGGGCCAACGTCCTGACTTTC,TRBV11-2,TRBD1,TRBJ2-6,NA
CASSSTGGNSPLHF,TGTGCCAGCAGCTCCACCGGGGGTAATTCACCCCTCCACTTT,TRBV11-2,NA,TRBJ1-6,once
CASSFSYLGGDEQYF,TGTGCCAGCAGTTTCTCGTACCTGGGGGGGGACGAGCAGTACTTC,TRBV28,TRBD2,TRBJ2-7,NA
CASSVRLADEQFF,TGTGCCAGCAGCGTCCGACTAGCAGATGAGCAGTTCTTC,TRBV11-2,TRBD2,TRBJ2-1,once
CASSPLSGIGDTQYF,TGTGCCAGCAGCCCACTTAGCGGGATTGGAGATACGCAGTATTTT,TRBV3-1/TRBV3-2,TRBD2,TRBJ2-3,NA
CASSLDERSYEQYF,TGTGCCAGCAGCTTAGATGAGAGATCCTACGAGCAGTACTTC,TRBV7-9,NA,TRBJ2-7,NA
CASSQGGGGPLETQYF,TGTGCCAGCAGCCAGGGCGGGGGGGGGCCCCTTGAGACCCAGTACTTC,TRBV5-4,TRBD2,TRBJ2-5,NA